This entry is about one T cell receptor (beta chain). Its antigen is as yet unknown. Data came from immunoSEQ multiplex PCR; TCRdb stores just in-frame clones and leaves some out. The table shows some 130,000 clones, with roughly nine tenths occurring only once. The source of the sample is a study of T cell responses to AZD1222 COVID-19 vaccine. Study at large: Combined were second doses at about 4 or about 12 weeks. Study-level results: There were mostly white British donors and more females than males, and clonal diversity was possibly underestimated.

CDR3 length: 15 amino acids. CDR1 and CDR2 from the germline V gene are LGHDT and YNNKEL (reference sequence). Trimming at V came to 0 bases and at J to 6 bases, leaving 6 bases not matched to a gene. Sequences were derived from peripheral blood, sampled on day 0 of AZD1222 vaccination. This clonotype originated in an adult in good health. The genes are TRBV3-1 (or the pseudogene TRBV3-2) and TRBJ2-7, with 9 nucleotides matching TRBD1. The CDR3 reads CASSQDGDRASEQYF. CDR3 coding DNA: TGTGCCAGCAGCCAAGATGGGGACAGGGCTTCCGAGCAGTACTTC.